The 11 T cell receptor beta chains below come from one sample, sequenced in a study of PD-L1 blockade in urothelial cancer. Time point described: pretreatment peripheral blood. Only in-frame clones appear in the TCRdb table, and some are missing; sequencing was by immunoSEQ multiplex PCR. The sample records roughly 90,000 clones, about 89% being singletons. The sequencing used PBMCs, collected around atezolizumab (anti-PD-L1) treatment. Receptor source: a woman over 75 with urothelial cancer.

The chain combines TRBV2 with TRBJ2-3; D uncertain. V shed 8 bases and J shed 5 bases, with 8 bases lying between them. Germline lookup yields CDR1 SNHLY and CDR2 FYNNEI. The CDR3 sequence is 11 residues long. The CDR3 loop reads CASATGDTQYF. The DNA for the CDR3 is TGTGCCAGCGCAACGGGAGATACGCAGTATTTT.

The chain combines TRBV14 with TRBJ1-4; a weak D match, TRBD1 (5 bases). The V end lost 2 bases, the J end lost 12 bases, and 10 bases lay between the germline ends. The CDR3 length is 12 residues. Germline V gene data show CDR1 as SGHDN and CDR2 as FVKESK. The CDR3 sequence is CASSQQGEELFF. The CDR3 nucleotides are TGTGCCAGCAGCCAACAGGGCGAGGAACTGTTTTTT.

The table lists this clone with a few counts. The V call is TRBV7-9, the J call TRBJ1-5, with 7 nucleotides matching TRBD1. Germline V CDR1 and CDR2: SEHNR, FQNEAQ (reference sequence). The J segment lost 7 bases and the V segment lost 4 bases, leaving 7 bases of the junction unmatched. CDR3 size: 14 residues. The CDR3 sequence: CASSSTGIGQPQHF. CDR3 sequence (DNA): TGTGCCAGCAGCTCGACAGGGATCGGGCAGCCCCAGCATTTT.

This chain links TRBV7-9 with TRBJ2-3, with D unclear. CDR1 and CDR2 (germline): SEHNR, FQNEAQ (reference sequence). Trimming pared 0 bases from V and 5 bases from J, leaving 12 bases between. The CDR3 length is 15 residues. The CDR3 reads CASSLALSKRDTQYF. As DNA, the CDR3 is TGTGCCAGCAGCTTAGCGTTGAGTAAGAGAGATACGCAGTATTTT.

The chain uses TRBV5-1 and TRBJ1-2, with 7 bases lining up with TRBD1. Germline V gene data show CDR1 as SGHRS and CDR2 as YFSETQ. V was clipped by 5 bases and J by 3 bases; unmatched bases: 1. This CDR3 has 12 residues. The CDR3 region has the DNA TGCGCCAGCAGGCAGGGGGACTATGGCTACACCTTC. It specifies CASRQGDYGYTF.

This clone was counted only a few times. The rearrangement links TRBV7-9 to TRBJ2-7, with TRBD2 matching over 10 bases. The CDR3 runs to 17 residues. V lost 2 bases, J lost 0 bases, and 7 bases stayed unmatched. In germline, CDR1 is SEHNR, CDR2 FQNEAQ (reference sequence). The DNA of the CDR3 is TGTGCCAGCAGCTTAAGCGGGGGGGGGTTAAGCTCCTACGAGCAGTACTTC. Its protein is CASSLSGGGLSSYEQYF.

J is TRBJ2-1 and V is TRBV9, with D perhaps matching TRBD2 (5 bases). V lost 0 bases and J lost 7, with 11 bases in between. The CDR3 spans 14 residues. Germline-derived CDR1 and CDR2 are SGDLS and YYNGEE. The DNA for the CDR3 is TGTGCCAGCAGCGTAGGAGGGTCGAAGAATGAGCAGTTCTTC. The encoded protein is CASSVGGSKNEQFF.

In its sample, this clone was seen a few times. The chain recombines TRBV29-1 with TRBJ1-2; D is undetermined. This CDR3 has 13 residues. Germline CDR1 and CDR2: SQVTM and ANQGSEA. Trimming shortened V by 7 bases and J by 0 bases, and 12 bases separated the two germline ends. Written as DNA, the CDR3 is TGCAGCGGGGCAACGGGGACTAACTATGGCTACACCTTC. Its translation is CSGATGTNYGYTF.

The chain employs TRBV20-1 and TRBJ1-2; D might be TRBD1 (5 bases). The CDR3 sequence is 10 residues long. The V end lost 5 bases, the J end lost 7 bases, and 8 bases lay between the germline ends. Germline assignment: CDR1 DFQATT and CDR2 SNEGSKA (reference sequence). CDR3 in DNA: TGCAGTGCTCAAAGGGGTGGCTACACCTTC. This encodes CSAQRGGYTF.

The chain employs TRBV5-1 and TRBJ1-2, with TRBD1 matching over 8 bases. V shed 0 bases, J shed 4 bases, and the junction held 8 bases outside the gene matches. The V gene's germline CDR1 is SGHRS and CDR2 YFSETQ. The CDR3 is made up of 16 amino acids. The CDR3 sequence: CASSLDQGAQVYGYTF. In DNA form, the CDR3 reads TGCGCCAGCAGCTTGGACCAGGGGGCTCAGGTCTATGGCTACACCTTC.

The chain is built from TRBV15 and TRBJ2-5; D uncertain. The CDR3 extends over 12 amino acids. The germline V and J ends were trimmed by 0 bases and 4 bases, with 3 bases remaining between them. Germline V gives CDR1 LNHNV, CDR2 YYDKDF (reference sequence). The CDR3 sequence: CATSRDIETQYF. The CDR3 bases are TGTGCCACCAGCAGAGATATAGAGACCCAGTACTTC.